This entry describes one T cell receptor beta chain. What it binds is not known. cDNA came from approximately 0.5 to 1 ug RNA primed by random hexamers. TCRdb analysed the immunoSEQ multiplex PCR reads with MiXCR anew, one entry per CDR3 protein. This sample has approximately 74,000 distinct CDR3 sequences, with around 93% found just once. Unmatched junction bases numbered 7, after V lost 9 bases and J lost 5 bases. This CDR3 spans 15 amino acids. The germline gives CDR1 ENHRY, CDR2 SYGVKD. This sample was taken from a study of CD8 T cells in Susac syndrome. Study in general: At blood draw, Susac syndrome patients were therapy-naive, on corticosteroids, or on intravenous immunoglobulin alone. Overall study results and limits: Clonal expansion was missing from Susac syndrome CD4+ T cell repertoires.

The sequenced material came from CD4+ T cells from PBMCs. The origin of this receptor is a human donor with Susac syndrome. This chain joins TRBV10-3 and TRBJ2-3; 14 bases fit TRBD2. CDR3 DNA: TGTGCCATACGCGAGGGACTAGCGGGAGTAGATACGCAGTATTTT. As protein: CAIREGLAGVDTQYF.